This entry lists 22 T cell receptor beta chains sequenced from one sample in a study of radiation and T cells in renal cell carcinoma. Some clones are missing from TCRdb's copy, which holds only in-frame ones; the method was immunoSEQ multiplex PCR. The sample includes about 140,000 clones, around 78% of them seen just once. Indicated time point: baseline pretreatment blood. Treatment denoted: 15 Gy SBRT to primary tumor, nephrectomy 4 weeks later. The specimen comprised blood, sampled from a patient whose treatment included radiotherapy and nephrectomy. The receptor source for this set is a woman aged 50 to 60 with renal cell carcinoma.

The chain links TRBV30 to TRBJ1-5; D possibly corresponds to TRBD1 (6 bases). This CDR3 has 16 amino acids. Germline assignment: CDR1 GTSNPN and CDR2 SVGIG (reference sequence). V was cut by 5 bases and J by 0 bases, with 17 bases left in between. Here the CDR3 DNA reads TGTGCCTGGGGGGACGGGGGGCCGGGTAGCAATCAGCCCCAGCATTTT. Translation: CAWGDGGPGSNQPQHF.

The rearrangement links TRBV6-1 to TRBJ2-7; a possible D gene is TRBD1 (6 bases). Germline loops: CDR1 MNHNS, CDR2 SASEGT. The length of the CDR3 is 14 residues. The germline V and J ends were trimmed by 2 bases and 2 bases, with 10 bases remaining between them. The CDR3 region has the DNA TGTGCCAGCAGTGAACGACAGGAACCCTACGAGCAGTACTTC. Translated: CASSERQEPYEQYF.

This chain joins TRBV2 and TRBJ2-3; TRBD1 matches 9 bases. The CDR3 totals 15 residues. J gave up 2 bases and V 4 bases, and 4 bases lay outside the gene matches. Per germline, CDR1 SNHLY and CDR2 FYNNEI. The DNA for the CDR3 is TGTGCCAGCAGTGGGGGGACAGGGATCACAGATACGCAGTATTTT. Residues: CASSGGTGITDTQYF.

The V and J genes are TRBV27 and TRBJ2-2; D is perhaps TRBD1 or TRBD2 (5 bases each). The CDR3 totals 15 residues. Trimming stripped 2 bases from V and 6 bases from J, with 13 bases between. Per the germline V gene, CDR1 is MNHEY and CDR2 is SMNVEV (reference sequence). The chain's CDR3 is CASSLRGANPGELFF. As DNA, the CDR3 is TGTGCCAGCAGTTTACGGGGCGCGAATCCCGGGGAGCTGTTTTTT.

The chain has TRBV9 and TRBJ2-1; unclear D gene. V was shortened by 3 bases and J by 5 bases, with 6 bases between the two germline ends. CDR1 is SGDLS and CDR2 is YYNGEE in the germline V gene. This CDR3 has 12 residues. CDR3 DNA sequence: TGTGCCAGCAGCGCCTTCGACAATGAGCAGTTCTTC. Protein sequence: CASSAFDNEQFF. Full variable domain (remainder filled in from reference TRBV9 and TRBJ2-1): DSGVTQTPKHLITATGQRVTLRCSPRSGDLSVYWYQQSLDQGLQFLIQYYNGEERAKGNILERFSAQQFPDLHSELNLSSLELGDSALYFCASSAFDNEQFFGPGTRLTVL.

J is TRBJ1-2 and V is TRBV19; D gene ambiguous. The germline V and J ends were trimmed by 7 bases and 2 bases, with 8 bases remaining between them. Germline V gives CDR1 LNHDA, CDR2 SQIVND (reference sequence). There are 12 residues in the CDR3. The CDR3 DNA is TGTGCCAGTATCAGTACAAACTATGGCTACACCTTC. It translates to CASISTNYGYTF.

V is TRBV30 and J is TRBJ1-2; 8 nucleotides match TRBD1. There are 14 residues in the CDR3. Losses at the gene ends were 7 bases for V and 8 bases for J; bases not matched to a gene: 15. CDR1 GTSNPN and CDR2 SVGIG come from the germline V gene (reference sequence). The CDR3 sequence is CASQQGGGIEGYTF. The CDR3 DNA is TGTGCCTCGCAACAGGGGGGGGGAATAGAGGGCTACACCTTC.

This clone has only one observation. The chain is built from TRBV11-2 and TRBJ2-7, with D tentatively TRBD1 (6 bases). Germline lookup yields CDR1 SGHAT and CDR2 FQNNGV. The CDR3 is 17 amino acids. V was pared by 0 bases and J by 0 bases, with 15 bases between. As DNA, the CDR3 is TGTGCCAGCAGCTTAGATAAGGGGCAGGGGATCTCCTACGAGCAGTACTTC. Translation: CASSLDKGQGISYEQYF.

Concerning this clone: Other nucleotide sequences in the sample specify the same CDR3. This chain connects TRBV5-1 to TRBJ1-5; 10 bases align to TRBD1. V shed 4 bases, J shed 2 bases, and the junction held 3 bases outside the gene matches. This CDR3 region has 15 residues. Germline CDR1 and CDR2: SGHRS and YFSETQ. Here the CDR3 reads CASSAGTGGNQPQHF. The CDR3 DNA follows: TGCGCCAGCAGCGCCGGGACAGGGGGCAATCAGCCCCAGCATTTT.

This clone was recorded only once. V usage is TRBV12-5 and J usage is TRBJ2-3, with D perhaps matching TRBD1 (6 bases). The V end lost 7 bases, the J end lost 2 bases, and 13 bases lay between the germline ends. Germline values: CDR1 LGHNT, CDR2 FRNRAP. The CDR3 runs to 14 residues. The CDR3 DNA follows: TGTGCTAGTGCCACCACAGGGTACACAGATACGCAGTATTTT. This encodes CASATTGYTDTQYF.

The rearrangement links TRBV10-3 to TRBJ2-1, with 7 bases aligning to TRBD2. The V and J ends lost 3 bases and 3 bases, in that order; junction bases with no gene match: 5. Germline V gives CDR1 ENHRY, CDR2 SYGVKD. The CDR3 sequence is 15 residues long. The CDR3 DNA follows: TGTGCCATCAGTGAAACCGGGACTAACTACAATGAGCAGTTCTTC. Translated: CAISETGTNYNEQFF.

The chain recombines TRBV5-6 with TRBJ2-7, with D possibly TRBD2 on 7 matching bases. Between the trimmed V and J ends, which lost 4 bases and 6 bases, there was a span of 23 bases. Germline assignment: CDR1 SGHDT and CDR2 YYEEEE. This CDR3 has 16 amino acids. The DNA of the CDR3 is TGTGCCAGCAGCACACGACATGGGGGGGCTCTGCCCGAGCAGTACTTC. It encodes CASSTRHGGALPEQYF.

This chain joins TRBV5-1 and TRBJ1-5; 7 bases agree with TRBD1. The CDR3 totals 15 residues. The ends lost 0 bases at V and 5 bases at J; junction bases unmatched: 5. CDR1 is SGHRS and CDR2 is YFSETQ in the germline V gene. DNA of the CDR3: TGCGCCAGCAGCTTGGCAACAGGGGAAGATCAGCCCCAGCATTTT. Its translation is CASSLATGEDQPQHF.

This clone has more than one count but fewer than ten. This chain uses TRBV28 with TRBJ1-6; 7 bases agree with TRBD1. The CDR3 totals 15 residues. Germline V gene data show CDR1 as MDHEN and CDR2 as SYDVKM. After removal of 5 bases from V and 7 bases from J, the junction contained 8 bases not matched to a gene. Here the CDR3 DNA reads TGTGCCAGCAGTCCTAGGGACAGAGACAATTCACCCCTCCACTTT. It is translated as CASSPRDRDNSPLHF.

This chain joins TRBV5-1 and TRBJ2-3; the D gene is possibly TRBD2 (6 bases). Germline V gene lookup returns CDR1 SGHRS and CDR2 YFSETQ. The CDR3 totals 14 residues. Trimming removed 4 bases from V and 1 base from J, with 10 bases in between. The CDR3 here is CASSASSGTDTQYF. The CDR3 coding sequence is TGCGCCAGCAGCGCCTCTAGCGGCACAGATACGCAGTATTTT.

The chain combines TRBV2 with TRBJ2-7, with D tentatively TRBD1 (6 bases). The CDR3 runs to 15 residues. The V and J ends lost 6 bases and 3 bases respectively, with 18 bases between them. Germline CDR1 SNHLY, CDR2 FYNNEI. The CDR3 protein is CASRAGVAAGYEQYF. The CDR3 bases are TGTGCCAGCAGGGCAGGGGTGGCGGCAGGCTACGAGCAGTACTTC.

V usage is TRBV25-1 and J usage is TRBJ2-5; D possibly corresponds to TRBD1 (5 bases). The CDR3 loop spans 14 amino acids. Trimming cost V 2 bases and J 4 bases, with 11 bases left between them. Germline CDR1 and CDR2: MGHDK and SYGVNS. Written as DNA, the CDR3 is TGTGCCAGCAGTGAACGGAGCAGGGCAGAGACCCAGTACTTC. Amino acid sequence: CASSERSRAETQYF.

This clone has just a few counts. The chain is built from TRBV9 and TRBJ2-1; the D call may be TRBD1 or TRBD2 (5 bases each). Germline V lookup: CDR1 SGDLS, CDR2 YYNGEE. The V and J ends lost 5 bases and 0 bases respectively, with 15 bases between them. This CDR3 has 16 amino acids. Here the CDR3 DNA reads TGTGCCAGCAGTTCAGCCGGGACGAACTCCTACAATGAGCAGTTCTTC. This encodes CASSSAGTNSYNEQFF.

The gene calls are TRBV7-2 and TRBJ2-3; 9 positions agree with TRBD2. V trimming: 5 bases; J trimming: 3 bases; junction bases outside the gene matches: 6. CDR3 length: 15 amino acids. Germline V gene lookup returns CDR1 SGHTA and CDR2 FQGNSA. The CDR3 region has the DNA TGTGCCAGCAGCGCGGGCGGACTAGCGACAGATACGCAGTATTTT. Amino acids: CASSAGGLATDTQYF.

The genes are TRBV28 and TRBJ2-5; D gene unclear. The CDR3 consists of 12 residues. V was cut by 6 bases and J by 6 bases, with 11 bases left in between. Germline CDR1 MDHEN, CDR2 SYDVKM. The CDR3 DNA is TGTGCCAGCAGCCAAGATGACCAGACCCAGTACTTC. Its translation is CASSQDDQTQYF.

The chain joins TRBV9 to TRBJ1-1, with a tentative D call TRBD1 (5 bases). V was shortened by 4 bases and J by 0 bases, with 10 bases between the two germline ends. Germline V gives CDR1 SGDLS, CDR2 YYNGEE. The CDR3 totals 14 residues. As DNA, the CDR3 is TGTGCCAGCAGCATGGGGGAGATGAACACTGAAGCTTTCTTT. Translated, it gives CASSMGEMNTEAFF.

The chain couples TRBV5-4 to TRBJ1-5; D remains unclear. Germline V gives CDR1 SGHNT, CDR2 YYREEE (reference sequence). CDR3 length: 13 residues. V gave up 2 bases and J gave up 2 bases, with 5 bases separating them. As DNA, the CDR3 is TGTGCCAGCAGCTTTACAGGCAATCAGCCCCAGCATTTT. Translating it yields CASSFTGNQPQHF.